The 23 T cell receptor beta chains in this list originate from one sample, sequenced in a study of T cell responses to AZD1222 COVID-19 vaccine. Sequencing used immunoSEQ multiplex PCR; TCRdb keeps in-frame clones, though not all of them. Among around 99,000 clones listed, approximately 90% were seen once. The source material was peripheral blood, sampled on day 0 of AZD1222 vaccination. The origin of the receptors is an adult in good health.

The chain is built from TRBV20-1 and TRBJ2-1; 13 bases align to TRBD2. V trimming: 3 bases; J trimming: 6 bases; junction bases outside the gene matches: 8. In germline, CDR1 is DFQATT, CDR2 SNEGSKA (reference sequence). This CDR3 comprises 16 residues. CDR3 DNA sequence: TGCAGTGCTAGTTCTTGGGGACTAGCGGGGCTCAATGAGCAGTTCTTC. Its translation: CSASSWGLAGLNEQFF.

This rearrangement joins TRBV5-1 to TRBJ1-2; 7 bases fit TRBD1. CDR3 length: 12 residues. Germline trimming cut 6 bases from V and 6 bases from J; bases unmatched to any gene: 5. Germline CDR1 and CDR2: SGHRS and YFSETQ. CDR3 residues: CASTGQGDGYTF. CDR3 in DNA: TGCGCCAGCACGGGGCAGGGGGATGGCTACACCTTC.

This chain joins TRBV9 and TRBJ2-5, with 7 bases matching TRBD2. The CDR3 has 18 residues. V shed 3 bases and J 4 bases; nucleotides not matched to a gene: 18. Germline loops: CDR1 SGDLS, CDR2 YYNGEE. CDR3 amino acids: CASSAETATRLARETQYF. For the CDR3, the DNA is TGTGCCAGCAGCGCCGAAACCGCAACCAGACTAGCTCGAGAGACCCAGTACTTC.

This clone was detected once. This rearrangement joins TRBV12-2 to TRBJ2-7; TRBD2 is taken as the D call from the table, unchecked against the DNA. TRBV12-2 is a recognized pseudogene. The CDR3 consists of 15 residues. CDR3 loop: CASRAHRGFPREQYF. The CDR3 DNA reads TGTGCAAGTCGCGCACACAGAGGGTTCCCTAGGGAGCAGTACTTC.

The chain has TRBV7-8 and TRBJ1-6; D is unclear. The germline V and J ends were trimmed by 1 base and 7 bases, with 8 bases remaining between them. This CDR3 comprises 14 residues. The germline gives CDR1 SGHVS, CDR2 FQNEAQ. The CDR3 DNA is TGTGCCAGCAGCTTAGGACGTACCAATTCACCCCTCCACTTT. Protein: CASSLGRTNSPLHF.

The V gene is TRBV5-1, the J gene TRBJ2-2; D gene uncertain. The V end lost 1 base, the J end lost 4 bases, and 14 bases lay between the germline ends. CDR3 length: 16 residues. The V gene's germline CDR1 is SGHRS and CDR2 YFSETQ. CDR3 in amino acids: CASSLSSWLVTGELFF. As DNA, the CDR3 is TGCGCCAGCAGCTTGAGTAGCTGGCTAGTCACCGGGGAGCTGTTTTTT.

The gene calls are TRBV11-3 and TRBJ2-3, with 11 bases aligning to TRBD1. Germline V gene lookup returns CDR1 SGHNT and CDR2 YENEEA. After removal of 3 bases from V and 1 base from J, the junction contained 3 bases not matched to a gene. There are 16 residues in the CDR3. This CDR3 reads CASSLGGQGGTDTQYF. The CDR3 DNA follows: TGTGCCAGCAGCTTGGGGGGACAGGGGGGCACAGATACGCAGTATTTT.

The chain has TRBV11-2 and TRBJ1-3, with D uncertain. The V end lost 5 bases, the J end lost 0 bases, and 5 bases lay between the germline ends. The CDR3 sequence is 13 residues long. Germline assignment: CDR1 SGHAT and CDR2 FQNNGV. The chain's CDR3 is CASSPYSGNTIYF. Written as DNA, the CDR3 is TGTGCCAGCAGCCCGTACTCTGGAAACACCATATATTTT. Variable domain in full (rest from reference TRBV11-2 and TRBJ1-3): EAGVAQSPRYKIIEKRQSVAFWCNPISGHATLYWYQQILGQGPKLLIQFQNNGVVDDSQLPKDRFSAERLKGVDSTLKIQPAKLEDSAVYLCASSPYSGNTIYFGEGSWLTVV.

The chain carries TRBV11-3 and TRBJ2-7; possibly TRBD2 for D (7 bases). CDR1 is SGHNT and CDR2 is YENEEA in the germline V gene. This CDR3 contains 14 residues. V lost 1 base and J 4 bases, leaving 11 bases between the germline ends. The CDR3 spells CASSLGGGGYEQYF. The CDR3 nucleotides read TGTGCCAGCAGCTTAGGGGGAGGGGGATACGAGCAGTACTTC.

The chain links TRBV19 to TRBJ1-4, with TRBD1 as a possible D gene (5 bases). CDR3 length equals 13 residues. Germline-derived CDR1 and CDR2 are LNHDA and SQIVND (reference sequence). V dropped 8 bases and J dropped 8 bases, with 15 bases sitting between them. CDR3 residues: CASLDGAVEKLFF. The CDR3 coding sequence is TGTGCCAGTCTTGATGGGGCCGTCGAAAAACTGTTTTTT.

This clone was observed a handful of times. CDR3 in DNA: TGTGCCAGCAGTGTTTCTCGTAGCGGGAGCACAGATACGCAGTATTTT. Protein: CASSVSRSGSTDTQYF. This chain connects TRBV6-4 to TRBJ2-3, with 7 positions matching TRBD2. Unmatched junction bases numbered 7, after V lost 4 bases and J lost 0 bases. From germline, CDR1 is MRHNA and CDR2 SNTAGT. The CDR3 is made up of 16 amino acids.

CDR3 nucleotides: TGTGCCAGCAGTTTATGGAGGGACTTCCCTGTTGAGGGCTACACCTTC. Protein sequence: CASSLWRDFPVEGYTF. This chain joins TRBV28 and TRBJ1-2, with a possible D match to TRBD1 (5 bases). In germline, CDR1 is MDHEN, CDR2 SYDVKM. Deletions cut 0 bases from V and 8 bases from J, with 19 bases between. The CDR3 totals 16 residues.

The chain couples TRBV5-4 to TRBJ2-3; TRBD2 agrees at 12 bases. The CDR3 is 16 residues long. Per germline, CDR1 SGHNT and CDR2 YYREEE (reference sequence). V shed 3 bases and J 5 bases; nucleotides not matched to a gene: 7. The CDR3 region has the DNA TGTGCCAGCAGCTATTCTAGCGGGGGGGCGGTAGATACGCAGTATTTT. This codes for CASSYSSGGAVDTQYF.

CDR3 residues: CASSSYLSSTEAFF. Here the CDR3 DNA reads TGTGCCAGCAGCTCGTATCTCAGCAGCACTGAAGCTTTCTTT. The chain is built from TRBV7-2 and TRBJ1-1; D uncertain. Germline lookup yields CDR1 SGHTA and CDR2 FQGNSA. Trimming stripped 4 bases from V and 4 bases from J, with 13 bases between. This CDR3 contains 14 residues.

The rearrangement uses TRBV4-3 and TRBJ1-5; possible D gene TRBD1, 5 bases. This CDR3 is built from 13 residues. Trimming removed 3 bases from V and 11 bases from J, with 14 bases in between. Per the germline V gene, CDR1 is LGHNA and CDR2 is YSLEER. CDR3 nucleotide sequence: TGCGCCAGCAGCCAGCGTCGGGACTCAACCCAGCATTTT. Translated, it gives CASSQRRDSTQHF.

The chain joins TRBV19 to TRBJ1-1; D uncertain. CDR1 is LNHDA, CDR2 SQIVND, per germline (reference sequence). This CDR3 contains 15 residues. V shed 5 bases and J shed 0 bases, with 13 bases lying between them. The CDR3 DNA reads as TGTGCCAGTAGTTTCCGACAATGGTTGAACACTGAAGCTTTCTTT. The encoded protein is CASSFRQWLNTEAFF.

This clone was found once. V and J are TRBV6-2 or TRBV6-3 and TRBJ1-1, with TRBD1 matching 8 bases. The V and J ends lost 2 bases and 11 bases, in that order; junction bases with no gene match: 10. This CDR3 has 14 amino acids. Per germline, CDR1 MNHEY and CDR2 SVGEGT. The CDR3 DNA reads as TGTGCCAGCAGTTACCCGCGGGACAGGCAAAATGCTTTCTTT. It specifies CASSYPRDRQNAFF.

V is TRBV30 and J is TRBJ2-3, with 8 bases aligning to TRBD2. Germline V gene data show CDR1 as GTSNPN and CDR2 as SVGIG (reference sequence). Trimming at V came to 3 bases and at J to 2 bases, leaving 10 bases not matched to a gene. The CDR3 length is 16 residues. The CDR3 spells CAWRGIQRGFTDTQYF. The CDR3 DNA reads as TGTGCCTGGAGAGGTATACAGCGGGGGTTCACAGATACGCAGTATTTT.

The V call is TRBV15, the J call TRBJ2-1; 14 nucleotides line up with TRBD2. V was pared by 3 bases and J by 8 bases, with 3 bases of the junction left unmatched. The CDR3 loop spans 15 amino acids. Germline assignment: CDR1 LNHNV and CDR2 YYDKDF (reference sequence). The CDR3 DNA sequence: TGTGCCACCAGCAGGGGACTAGCGGGAGTTGATGAGCAGTTCTTC. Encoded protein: CATSRGLAGVDEQFF.

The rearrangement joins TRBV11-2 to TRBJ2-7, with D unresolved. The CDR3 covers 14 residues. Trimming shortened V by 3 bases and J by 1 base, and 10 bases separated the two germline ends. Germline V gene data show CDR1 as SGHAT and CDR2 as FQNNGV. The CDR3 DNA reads TGTGCCAGCAGCTTTAAGGGAAAATCCTACGAGCAGTACTTC. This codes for CASSFKGKSYEQYF.

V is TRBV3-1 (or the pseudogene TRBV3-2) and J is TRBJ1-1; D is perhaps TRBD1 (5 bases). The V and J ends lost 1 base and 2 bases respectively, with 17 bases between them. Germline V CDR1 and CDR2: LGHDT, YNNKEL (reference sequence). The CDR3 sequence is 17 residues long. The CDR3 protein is CASSQAFVRAFNTEAFF. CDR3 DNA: TGTGCCAGCAGCCAAGCCTTTGTCAGGGCCTTTAACACTGAAGCTTTCTTT.

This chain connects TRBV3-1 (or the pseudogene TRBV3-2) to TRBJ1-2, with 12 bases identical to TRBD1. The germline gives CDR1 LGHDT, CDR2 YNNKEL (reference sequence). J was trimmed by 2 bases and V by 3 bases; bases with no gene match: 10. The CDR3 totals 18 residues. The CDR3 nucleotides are TGTGCCAGCAGCCACTCCATGGGACAGGGGGCGGGAAACTATGGCTACACCTTC. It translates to CASSHSMGQGAGNYGYTF.

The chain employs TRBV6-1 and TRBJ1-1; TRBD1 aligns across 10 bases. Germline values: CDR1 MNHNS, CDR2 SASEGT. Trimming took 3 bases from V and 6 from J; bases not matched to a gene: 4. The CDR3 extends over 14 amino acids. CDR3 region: CASSDTGQGSEAFF. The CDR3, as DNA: TGTGCCAGCAGTGACACGGGACAGGGGTCTGAAGCTTTCTTT.